These 14 T cell receptor beta chains came from one sample sequenced in a study of T cells after yellow fever vaccination. MiXCR was run by TCRdb on the 5' RACE reads, yielding one entry per CDR3 protein. The sample yields approximately 300,000 distinct CDR3 sequences, around 10% seen once. Sequenced material: CD4+ T cells sorted from PBMCs, taken 45 days after the yellow fever booster vaccination. These receptor sequences come from a man aged 18 to 35 who received the YFV17D yellow fever vaccine.

The chain recombines TRBV30 with TRBJ1-4; the D gene is possibly TRBD1 (6 bases). Looked up from germline, CDR1 is GTSNPN and CDR2 is SVGIG (reference sequence). The CDR3 has 14 residues. V was shortened by 4 bases and J by 8 bases, with 17 bases between the two germline ends. This CDR3 reads CAWNTGTLGEKLFF. CDR3 sequence (DNA): TGTGCCTGGAATACAGGGACTTTAGGGGAAAAACTGTTTTTT. The full variable domain, in which reference TRBV30 and TRBJ1-4 provide the parts outside the CDR3, is SQTIHQWPATLVQPVGSPLSLECTVEGTSNPNLYWYRQAAGRGLQLLFYSVGIGQISSEVPQNLSASRPQDRQFILSSKKLLLSDSGFYLCAWNTGTLGEKLFFGSGTQLSVL.

This clonotype was seen a few times. This sequence joins TRBV12-3 or TRBV12-4 and TRBJ1-2; a weak D match, TRBD1 (5 bases). With 5 bases removed from V and 7 bases from J, the gap between germline ends came to 8 bases. This CDR3 region has 11 residues. CDR3 DNA: TGTGCCAGCAGTCCCGGGACTGGCTACACCTTC. Protein: CASSPGTGYTF.

This clonotype was counted only a few times. The gene calls are TRBV18 and TRBJ2-7; unclear D gene. The CDR3 spans 10 residues. The V end lost 11 bases, the J end lost 2 bases, and 7 bases lay between the germline ends. The germline V gene encodes CDR1 KGHSH and CDR2 LQKENI. This chain's CDR3 is CARVPYEQYF. Here the CDR3 DNA reads TGTGCCCGCGTTCCCTACGAGCAGTACTTC.

This clonotype was observed a few times. The chain recombines TRBV12-3 or TRBV12-4 with TRBJ2-5, with 8 nucleotides matching TRBD2. Germline trimming cut 3 bases from V and 3 bases from J; bases unmatched to any gene: 3. The length of the CDR3 is 14 residues. The CDR3 here is CASSLREAKETQYF. CDR3 sequence (DNA): TGTGCCAGCAGTTTGCGGGAGGCGAAAGAGACCCAGTACTTC.

Many counts were recorded for this clonotype. The gene calls are TRBV19 and TRBJ2-1; TRBD2 might be the D (6 bases). Germline lookup yields CDR1 LNHDA and CDR2 SQIVND (reference sequence). This CDR3 has 15 residues. Trimming cost V 3 bases and J 0 bases, with 9 bases left between them. CDR3 sequence: CASSMRGSSYNEQFF. Here the CDR3 DNA reads TGTGCCAGTAGTATGCGGGGTAGCTCCTACAATGAGCAGTTCTTC.

The chain couples TRBV2 to TRBJ1-2; 7 bases are shared with TRBD1. V trimming: 6 bases; J trimming: 7 bases; junction bases outside the gene matches: 5. Germline CDR1 SNHLY, CDR2 FYNNEI. The CDR3 runs 12 residues. The CDR3 sequence is CASRDRAGGYTF. The CDR3 DNA is TGTGCCAGCAGAGACAGGGCGGGTGGCTACACCTTC. The variable domain in full, completed from reference TRBV2 and TRBJ1-2, reads EPEVTQTPSHQVTQMGQEVILRCVPISNHLYFYWYRQILGQKVEFLVSFYNNEISEKSEIFDDQFSVERPDGSNFTLKIRSTKLEDSAMYFCASRDRAGGYTFGSGTRLTVV.

This clonotype was seen at least ten times. The rearrangement links TRBV5-1 to TRBJ2-7; 7 nucleotides align to TRBD1. Losses at the gene ends were 2 bases for V and 2 bases for J; bases not matched to a gene: 4. There are 14 residues in the CDR3. The V gene's germline CDR1 is SGHRS and CDR2 YFSETQ. DNA for the CDR3: TGCGCCAGCAGCTTTCGACAGGGTGCCTACGAGCAGTACTTC. Protein: CASSFRQGAYEQYF.

In this sample, this clonotype turned up many times. The genes are TRBV5-1 and TRBJ2-3; no definite D call. CDR1 and CDR2 (germline): SGHRS, YFSETQ. The CDR3 loop spans 12 amino acids. Trimming cost V 1 base and J 4 bases, with 4 bases left between them. The CDR3 nucleotides are TGCGCCAGCAGCTTGAAGCCAGATACGCAGTATTTT. It specifies CASSLKPDTQYF.

The sample holds a few counts of this clonotype. The chain links TRBV11-2 to TRBJ2-7; 8 nucleotides align to TRBD2. The CDR3 loop spans 15 amino acids. With V trimmed by 2 bases and J by 0 bases, 3 bases remained unmatched. Germline loops: CDR1 SGHAT, CDR2 FQNNGV. The CDR3 is CASSLIGTSSYEQYF. CDR3 DNA: TGTGCCAGCAGCTTAATCGGGACTAGCTCCTACGAGCAGTACTTC. Full variable domain (remainder filled in from reference TRBV11-2 and TRBJ2-7): EAGVAQSPRYKIIEKRQSVAFWCNPISGHATLYWYQQILGQGPKLLIQFQNNGVVDDSQLPKDRFSAERLKGVDSTLKIQPAKLEDSAVYLCASSLIGTSSYEQYFGPGTRLTVT.

This clonotype showed up just a few times. The rearrangement uses TRBV4-2 and TRBJ1-2; TRBD1 aligns across 8 bases. Germline V lookup: CDR1 LGHNA, CDR2 YNFKEQ. V lost 3 bases and J lost 2; bases outside the gene matches: 11. The CDR3 runs to 17 residues. The CDR3 DNA follows: TGTGCCAGCAGCCAGGGGCAGGGGGCTTTGGGCAACTATGGCTACACCTTC. It specifies CASSQGQGALGNYGYTF.

The V gene is TRBV20-1, the J gene TRBJ2-2, with 10 bases aligning to TRBD2. Germline lookup yields CDR1 DFQATT and CDR2 SNEGSKA (reference sequence). The CDR3 covers 17 residues. Trimming took 1 base from V and 1 from J; bases not matched to a gene: 6. The CDR3 DNA sequence: TGCAGTGCTAGAGGGCGAACTAGCGGGGAGAACACCGGGGAGCTGTTTTTT. Protein product: CSARGRTSGENTGELFF.

The chain combines TRBV2 with TRBJ1-1; 7 bases match TRBD1. The germline CDR1 and CDR2 sequences are SNHLY and FYNNEI. J was trimmed by 0 bases and V by 6 bases; bases with no gene match: 1. The CDR3 totals 13 residues. Written as DNA, the CDR3 is TGTGCCAGCAGGGACAGGATGAACACTGAAGCTTTCTTT. Translated, it gives CASRDRMNTEAFF.

This clonotype has at least ten counts. V is TRBV10-3 and J is TRBJ2-5; D might be TRBD1 (5 bases). The CDR3 runs to 12 residues. Germline V gene lookup returns CDR1 ENHRY and CDR2 SYGVKD. Trimming took off 3 bases at V and 7 bases at J, with 9 bases between the two ends. The CDR3 loop reads CAISDPRGTQYF. The CDR3 DNA follows: TGTGCCATCAGTGACCCTAGGGGGACCCAGTACTTC.

This clonotype showed up many times. The chain uses TRBV7-9 and TRBJ2-3; no firm D call. The CDR3 loop spans 14 amino acids. The germline gives CDR1 SEHNR, CDR2 FQNEAQ (reference sequence). Trimming stripped 5 bases from V and 2 bases from J, with 11 bases between. The CDR3 nucleotides are TGTGCCAGCAGCCCCCGGGCCCTCACAGATACGCAGTATTTT. Translation gives CASSPRALTDTQYF.